Following are 14 T cell receptor beta chains from one sample sequenced in a study of T cell responses to AZD1222 COVID-19 vaccine. The assay was immunoSEQ multiplex PCR, and TCRdb's table has in-frame clones only and misses some. The sample has roughly 120,000 clones, roughly 88% seen once. This specimen was peripheral blood, taken on day 0 of AZD1222 vaccination. The receptors come from an adult in good health.

This chain connects TRBV6-5 to TRBJ1-1; 7 bases align to TRBD1. CDR3 length: 15 residues. Germline CDR1 and CDR2: MNHEY and SVGAGI. The V and J ends lost 6 bases and 0 bases, in that order; junction bases with no gene match: 7. In DNA, the CDR3 is TGTGCCAGCAGACGACAGGGCTCCATGAACACTGAAGCTTTCTTT. Translating gives CASRRQGSMNTEAFF.

In DNA, the CDR3 is TGTGCCACCAGTGATAGCGGGAGGCCCTACGAGCAGTACTTC. Translated, it gives CATSDSGRPYEQYF. The chain is built from TRBV24-1 and TRBJ2-7, with 9 nucleotides matching TRBD2. Germline CDR1 is KGHDR and CDR2 is SFDVKD. The CDR3 is made up of 14 amino acids. V dropped 3 bases and J dropped 2; count of bases not matched to a gene: 1.

This clone was counted a few times. The chain uses TRBV5-1 and TRBJ1-1; 9 bases line up with TRBD1. CDR3 length: 13 residues. Germline V lookup: CDR1 SGHRS, CDR2 YFSETQ. V shed 0 bases and J 8 bases; nucleotides not matched to a gene: 2. The CDR3 loop is CASSLGDRAEAFF. In DNA, the CDR3 is TGCGCCAGCAGCTTGGGGGACAGGGCGGAAGCTTTCTTT.

The V gene is TRBV28, the J gene TRBJ1-2, with D unresolved. Deletions cut 1 base from V and 7 bases from J, with 16 bases between. The CDR3 is made up of 15 amino acids. Germline V lookup: CDR1 MDHEN, CDR2 SYDVKM. The CDR3 here is CASSLSLGRVGGYTF. In nucleotides, the CDR3 is TGTGCCAGCAGTTTATCCCTAGGTAGGGTGGGTGGCTACACCTTC.

V gene TRBV4-2 combines with J gene TRBJ1-2; no reliable D call. CDR1 LGHNA and CDR2 YNFKEQ come from the germline V gene. This CDR3 contains 15 residues. The V and J ends lost 0 bases and 4 bases respectively, with 12 bases between them. DNA for the CDR3: TGTGCCAGCAGCCAAGAAACACAGAGTGGCTATGGCTACACCTTC. This gives the protein CASSQETQSGYGYTF.

Regarding this clone: One junction end disagrees with the germline gene, perhaps due to a read error. The chain employs TRBV7-8 and TRBJ2-5; D is unresolved. The CDR3 is 11 amino acids. Germline values: CDR1 SGHVS, CDR2 FQNEAQ. DNA of the CDR3: TGTGCCAGCAGCTTATCCTTGGCAGCCCACTTC. The encoded protein is CASSLSLAAHF.

The rearrangement uses TRBV5-1 and TRBJ2-6; D assignment may be TRBD1 or TRBD2 (5 bases each). The CDR3 covers 16 residues. Trimming took 5 bases from V and 4 from J, leaving 16 bases between them. Germline V gene data show CDR1 as SGHRS and CDR2 as YFSETQ. The DNA for the CDR3 is TGCGCCAGCAGGAACACAGGTCTAGCAGGGGCCAACGTCCTGACTTTC. Translation gives CASRNTGLAGANVLTF.

The V gene is TRBV4-1, the J gene TRBJ2-3; no clear D gene. The V and J ends lost 3 bases and 3 bases respectively, with 10 bases between them. The CDR3 runs 14 residues. Germline V CDR1 and CDR2: MGHRA, YSYEKL. The CDR3 bases are TGCGCCAGCAGCCAGAGCCATAGTACAGATACGCAGTATTTT. Its protein product is CASSQSHSTDTQYF.

This clone was found a few times. The rearrangement links TRBV28 to TRBJ2-1; 11 bases are shared with TRBD2. CDR3 length: 15 amino acids. The J segment lost 5 bases and the V segment lost 2 bases, leaving 2 bases of the junction unmatched. Per the germline V gene, CDR1 is MDHEN and CDR2 is SYDVKM. CDR3: CASSLLAGGHNEQFF. The CDR3 DNA follows: TGTGCCAGCAGTTTACTAGCGGGGGGCCACAATGAGCAGTTCTTC.

The V gene is TRBV12-3 or TRBV12-4, the J gene TRBJ2-7; weak D call: TRBD1 (5 bases). The CDR3 is 12 amino acids. V shed 4 bases and J shed 8 bases, with 12 bases lying between them. CDR3 sequence reads: CASSSGFDKQYF. CDR3 DNA: TGTGCCAGCAGTTCAGGGTTCGATAAGCAGTACTTC.

This clone was observed a single time. The chain recombines TRBV12-3 or TRBV12-4 with TRBJ2-5; TRBD2 might be the D (6 bases). The CDR3 is 12 residues long. V was pared by 7 bases and J by 2 bases, with 8 bases between. The CDR3 DNA reads as TGTGCCAGCACCGGGGGACAAGAGACCCAGTACTTC. This translates into CASTGGQETQYF.

This clone was recorded only once. The DNA for the CDR3 is TGTGCCAGCAGTGTTAGGGTTGGTCAGCCCCAGCATTTT. The encoded protein is CASSVRVGQPQHF. The gene calls are TRBV27 and TRBJ1-5; the D is unclear. Germline values: CDR1 MNHEY, CDR2 SMNVEV (reference sequence). The CDR3 has 13 residues. The V end lost 5 bases, the J end lost 6 bases, and 11 bases lay between the germline ends.

The chain links TRBV6-2 or TRBV6-3 to TRBJ2-7; D possibly corresponds to TRBD2 (6 bases). The germline V gene has CDR1 MNHEY and CDR2 SVGEGT. Trimming took off 5 bases at V and 0 bases at J, with 26 bases between the two ends. The CDR3 covers 19 residues. The CDR3 spells CASSPRTRWEVFNSYEQYF. The CDR3, as DNA: TGTGCCAGCAGTCCAAGAACAAGGTGGGAGGTCTTTAACTCCTACGAGCAGTACTTC.

The chain uses TRBV19 and TRBJ2-7, with unresolved D. Trimming took off 6 bases at V and 4 bases at J, with 10 bases between the two ends. Germline values: CDR1 LNHDA, CDR2 SQIVND (reference sequence). The CDR3 extends over 12 amino acids. The CDR3 DNA is TGTGCCAGTAGGTCGCCCGGGTACGAGCAGTACTTC. Protein: CASRSPGYEQYF.